The T cell receptor beta chain described here comes from a study of blood T cell repertoires in COVID-19. Across the study: Samples representing acute and convalescent COVID-19 were sourced from the United States, Italy and Spain. PBMCs, B-cell-depleted T cells, or T cells provided the cDNA or gDNA that made up the material.

The CDR3 loop spans 15 amino acids. Looked up from germline, CDR1 is SGHDN and CDR2 is FVKESK. V lost 0 bases, J lost 5 bases, and 10 bases lay in between. Study processing details: How many nucleated cells were present was estimated from reference gene primer amplification. Data came from immunoSEQ multiplex PCR; TCRdb stores just in-frame clones and leaves some out. V and J calls and clone size are those listed in that table; D and trimming were worked out from the DNA. Of 270,000 or so clones in the sample, about nine tenths were seen once. The sequencing sample was made of peripheral blood. The receptor was derived from a woman under 40 with active or convalescent COVID-19. V is TRBV14 and J is TRBJ1-4; unclear D gene. CDR3 in amino acids: CASSQEGGKNEKLFF. CDR3 coding DNA: TGTGCCAGCAGCCAAGAGGGAGGAAAGAATGAAAAACTGTTTTTT.